A few counts support the clone carrying this TCR beta chain. This entry is derived from a study of control samples from healthy donors and cancer patients. The protocol was immunoSEQ multiplex PCR, while the TCRdb copy is restricted to in-frame clones and leaves out a portion. Of 99,000 or so clones in the sample, 83% were seen once. V was clipped by 4 bases and J by 3 bases; unmatched bases: 5. CDR1 and CDR2 (germline): SGHNT, YYREEE (reference sequence). The CDR3 consists of 14 residues. The sequencing input was blood. The sequence was obtained from a woman aged 50 to 65 in good health. V is TRBV5-4 and J is TRBJ2-3, with TRBD1 matching over 7 bases. CDR3: CASSRDSQTDTQYF. In DNA, the CDR3 is TGTGCCAGCAGCCGGGACAGTCAGACAGATACGCAGTATTTT.